The entry below gives a single T cell receptor beta chain sequence along with its context. The antigen remains undetermined. This specimen belongs to a study of beta chain features in type 1 diabetes. Overall study: In age, gender and cell yields, patients were similar to healthy donors. General study results and limits: Patients with type 1 diabetes showed fewer VDJ junction insertions and more deletions. There was a possibility that cDNA sequencing over-represented cells with high TCR expression.

The whole isolated RNA underwent reverse transcription, so sequencing captured expressed TCRB transcripts. The method was immunoSEQ multiplex PCR; TCRdb's version includes in-frame clones alone and lacks a portion of them. The profile shows about 15,000 clones, roughly 44% of them singletons. CDR1 and CDR2 from the germline V gene are LNHDA and SQIVND (reference sequence). Trimming took off 3 bases at V and 5 bases at J, with 17 bases between the two ends. This CDR3 is built from 16 residues. This TCR came from a woman aged 40-49 years in good health. The chain has TRBV19 and TRBJ2-4, with a possible D match to TRBD1 (6 bases). Sequences were obtained from stem cell memory CD4+ T cells from blood. In DNA, the CDR3 is TGTGCCAGTAGTATTTTCGGTCAGGGGAGTCAAAACATTCAGTACTTC. Protein sequence: CASSIFGQGSQNIQYF.